The entry that follows covers one T cell receptor (beta chain) sequence. The germline gives CDR1 ENHRY, CDR2 SYGVKD. The CDR3 contains 15 residues. Losses at the gene ends were 5 bases for V and 9 bases for J; bases not matched to a gene: 12. The source of the sample is a study of T cell changes during pregnancy in multiple sclerosis. Assay: immunoSEQ multiplex PCR; the TCRdb copy retains only in-frame clones and omits some. This table holds about 42,000 clones, about 85% found once. This sample comprised CD4+ T cells from peripheral blood mononuclear cells, obtained before pregnancy. This clonotype was sampled from a female donor with multiple sclerosis, enrolled in a pregnancy study. The chain has TRBV10-3 and TRBJ2-1; 8 nucleotides agree with TRBD2. CDR3 sequence (DNA): TGTGCCATCAGTCCCGGACTAGCAGACGCCGGTGAGCAGTTCTTC. This encodes CAISPGLADAGEQFF.